This entry concerns a single TCR beta chain. The CDR3 runs to 14 residues. CDR1 is MNHNS, CDR2 SASEGT, per germline. V was trimmed by 0 bases and J by 7 bases, leaving 10 bases between them. These data come from a study of blood T cell repertoires in COVID-19. Overall study context: COVID-19 samples, acute and convalescent, were from the United States, Italy and Spain. T cells, B-cell-depleted T cells, or PBMCs provided the cDNA or gDNA that served as material.

Methods used by the authors: Reference gene primer amplification in the assay estimated nucleated cell counts. The method was immunoSEQ multiplex PCR; TCRdb's version includes in-frame clones alone and lacks a portion of them. Clonal size and the V and J genes are those of that table, whereas D and trimming came from the DNA. The repertoire has tens of thousands of clones, over 80% of them found once; the top ten carry almost 3.5%. The V gene is TRBV6-1, the J gene TRBJ1-5; possibly TRBD1 for D (5 bases). Source material: peripheral blood. The TCR originated in a man aged 50-60 years with acute or convalescent COVID-19. For the CDR3, the DNA is TGTGCCAGCAGTGAAGCGGGGGGTGGCCAGCCCCAGCATTTT. This gives the protein CASSEAGGGQPQHF.